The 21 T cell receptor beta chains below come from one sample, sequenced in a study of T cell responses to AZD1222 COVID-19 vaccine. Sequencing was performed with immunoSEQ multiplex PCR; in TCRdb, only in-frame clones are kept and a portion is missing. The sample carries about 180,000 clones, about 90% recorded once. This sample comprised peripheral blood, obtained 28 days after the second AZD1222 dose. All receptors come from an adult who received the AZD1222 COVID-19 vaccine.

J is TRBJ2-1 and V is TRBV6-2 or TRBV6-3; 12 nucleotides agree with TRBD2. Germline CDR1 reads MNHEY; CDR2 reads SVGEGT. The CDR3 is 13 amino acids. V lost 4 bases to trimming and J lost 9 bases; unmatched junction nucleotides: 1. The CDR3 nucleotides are TGTGCCAGCAGTTTGACTAGCGGGGGTGAGCAGTTCTTC. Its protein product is CASSLTSGGEQFF.

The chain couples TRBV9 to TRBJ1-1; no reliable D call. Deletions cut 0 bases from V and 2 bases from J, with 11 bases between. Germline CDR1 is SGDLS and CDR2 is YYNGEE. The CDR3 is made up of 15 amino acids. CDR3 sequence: CASSVGSGLNTEAFF. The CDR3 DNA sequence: TGTGCCAGCAGCGTAGGTTCGGGCCTTAACACTGAAGCTTTCTTT.

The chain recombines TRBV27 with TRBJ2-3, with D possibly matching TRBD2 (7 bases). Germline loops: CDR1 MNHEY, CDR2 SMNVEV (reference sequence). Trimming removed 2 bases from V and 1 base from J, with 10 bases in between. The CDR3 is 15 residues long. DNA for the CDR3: TGTGCCAGCAGTTTACGGGGGGCAGGCACAGATACGCAGTATTTT. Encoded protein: CASSLRGAGTDTQYF.

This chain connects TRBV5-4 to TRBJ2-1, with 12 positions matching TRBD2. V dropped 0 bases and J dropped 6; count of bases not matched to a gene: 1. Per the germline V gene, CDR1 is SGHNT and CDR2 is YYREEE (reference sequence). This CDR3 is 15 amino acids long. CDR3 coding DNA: TGTGCCAGCAGCTTGGAACTAGCGGGAGGCAATGAGCAGTTCTTC. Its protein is CASSLELAGGNEQFF.

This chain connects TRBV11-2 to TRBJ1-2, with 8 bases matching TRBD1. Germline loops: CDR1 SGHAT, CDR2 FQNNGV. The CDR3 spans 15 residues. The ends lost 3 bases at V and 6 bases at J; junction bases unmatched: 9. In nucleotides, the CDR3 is TGTGCCAGCAGCTTGATCCAGGGGGCAGGAGATGGCTACACCTTC. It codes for CASSLIQGAGDGYTF.

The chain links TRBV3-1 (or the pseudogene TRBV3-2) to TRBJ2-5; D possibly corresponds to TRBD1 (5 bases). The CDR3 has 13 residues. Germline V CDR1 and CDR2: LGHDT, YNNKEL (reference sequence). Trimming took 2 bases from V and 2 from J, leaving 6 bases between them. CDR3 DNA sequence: TGTGCCAGCAGCCAAAGACAGCAAGAGACCCAGTACTTC. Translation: CASSQRQQETQYF.

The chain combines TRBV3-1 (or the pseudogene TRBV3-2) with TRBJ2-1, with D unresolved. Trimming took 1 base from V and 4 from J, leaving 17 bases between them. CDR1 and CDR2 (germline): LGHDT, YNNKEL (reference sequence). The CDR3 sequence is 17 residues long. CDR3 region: CASSQGRMGGPYNEQFF. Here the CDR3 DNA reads TGTGCCAGCAGCCAAGGAAGGATGGGCGGACCTTACAATGAGCAGTTCTTC.

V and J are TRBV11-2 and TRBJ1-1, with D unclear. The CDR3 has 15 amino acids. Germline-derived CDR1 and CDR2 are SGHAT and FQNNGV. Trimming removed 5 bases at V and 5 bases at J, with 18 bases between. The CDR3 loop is CASSAYPTAVTEAFF. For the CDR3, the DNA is TGTGCCAGCAGCGCCTACCCAACAGCGGTTACTGAAGCTTTCTTT.

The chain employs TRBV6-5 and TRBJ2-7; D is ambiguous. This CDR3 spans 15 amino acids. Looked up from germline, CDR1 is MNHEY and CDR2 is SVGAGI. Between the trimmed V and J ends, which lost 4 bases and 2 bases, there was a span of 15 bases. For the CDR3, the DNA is TGTGCCAGCAGTTCCGGCGGCCGCCCCCCCTACGAGCAGTACTTC. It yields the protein CASSSGGRPPYEQYF.

The CDR3 nucleotides read TGTGCCAGCAGCTTAGCCAGGGGAGGGAACACTGAAGCTTTCTTT. The encoded protein is CASSLARGGNTEAFF. V gene TRBV7-9 combines with J gene TRBJ1-1; possible D gene TRBD1, 6 bases. Looked up from germline, CDR1 is SEHNR and CDR2 is FQNEAQ (reference sequence). The V end lost 0 bases, the J end lost 1 base, and 9 bases lay between the germline ends. The CDR3 sequence is 15 residues long.

The CDR3 DNA is TGTGCCATCAGTGAGTCGGGTCAGCCCCAGCATTTT. It is translated as CAISESGQPQHF. The chain couples TRBV10-3 to TRBJ1-5; no clear D. The CDR3 has 12 amino acids. The germline gives CDR1 ENHRY, CDR2 SYGVKD. V lost 0 bases and J 6 bases, leaving 3 bases between the germline ends.

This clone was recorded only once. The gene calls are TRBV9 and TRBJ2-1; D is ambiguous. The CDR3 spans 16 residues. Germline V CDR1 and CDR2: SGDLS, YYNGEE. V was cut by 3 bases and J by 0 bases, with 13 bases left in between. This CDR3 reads CASSAPGDSSYNEQFF. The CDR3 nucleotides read TGTGCCAGCAGCGCCCCAGGTGATAGCTCCTACAATGAGCAGTTCTTC. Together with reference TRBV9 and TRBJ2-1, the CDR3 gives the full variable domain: DSGVTQTPKHLITATGQRVTLRCSPRSGDLSVYWYQQSLDQGLQFLIQYYNGEERAKGNILERFSAQQFPDLHSELNLSSLELGDSALYFCASSAPGDSSYNEQFFGPGTRLTVL.

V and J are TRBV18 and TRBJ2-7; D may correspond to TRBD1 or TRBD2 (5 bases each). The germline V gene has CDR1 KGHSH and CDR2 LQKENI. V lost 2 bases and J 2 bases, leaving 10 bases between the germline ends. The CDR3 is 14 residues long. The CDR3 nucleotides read TGTGCCAGCTCACCATCGTTGGGGGCCTACGAGCAGTACTTC. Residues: CASSPSLGAYEQYF.

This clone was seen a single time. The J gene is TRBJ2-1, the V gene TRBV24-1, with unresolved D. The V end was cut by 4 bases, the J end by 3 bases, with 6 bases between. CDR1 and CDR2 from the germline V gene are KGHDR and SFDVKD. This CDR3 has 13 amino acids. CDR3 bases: TGTGCCACCAGTGAGGGCCACTACAATGAGCAGTTCTTC. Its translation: CATSEGHYNEQFF.

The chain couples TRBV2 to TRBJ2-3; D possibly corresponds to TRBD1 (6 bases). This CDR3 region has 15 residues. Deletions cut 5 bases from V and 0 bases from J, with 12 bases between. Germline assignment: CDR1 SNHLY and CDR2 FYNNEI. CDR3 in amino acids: CASSLGGHSTDTQYF. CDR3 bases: TGTGCCAGCAGTTTAGGGGGACACAGCACAGATACGCAGTATTTT. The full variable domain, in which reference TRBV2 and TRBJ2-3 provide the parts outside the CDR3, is EPEVTQTPSHQVTQMGQEVILRCVPISNHLYFYWYRQILGQKVEFLVSFYNNEISEKSEIFDDQFSVERPDGSNFTLKIRSTKLEDSAMYFCASSLGGHSTDTQYFGPGTRLTVL.

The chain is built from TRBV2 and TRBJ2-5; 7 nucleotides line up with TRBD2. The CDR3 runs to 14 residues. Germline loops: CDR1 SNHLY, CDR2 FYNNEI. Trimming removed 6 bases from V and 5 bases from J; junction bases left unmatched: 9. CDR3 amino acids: CASSRDYGFETQYF. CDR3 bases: TGTGCCAGCAGCCGGGACTATGGCTTTGAGACCCAGTACTTC. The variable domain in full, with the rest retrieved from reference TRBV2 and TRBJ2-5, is EPEVTQTPSHQVTQMGQEVILRCVPISNHLYFYWYRQILGQKVEFLVSFYNNEISEKSEIFDDQFSVERPDGSNFTLKIRSTKLEDSAMYFCASSRDYGFETQYFGPGTRLLVL.

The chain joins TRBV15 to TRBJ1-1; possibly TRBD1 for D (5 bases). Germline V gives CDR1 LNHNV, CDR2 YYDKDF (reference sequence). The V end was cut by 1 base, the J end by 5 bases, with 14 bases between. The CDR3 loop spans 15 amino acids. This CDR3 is CATSRAGALSTEAFF. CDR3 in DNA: TGTGCCACCAGCAGAGCTGGGGCCCTCTCGACTGAAGCTTTCTTT.

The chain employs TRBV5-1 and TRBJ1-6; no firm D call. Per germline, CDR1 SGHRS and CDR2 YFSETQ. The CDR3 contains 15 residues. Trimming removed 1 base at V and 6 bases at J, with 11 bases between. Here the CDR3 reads CASSLTWQTNSPLHF. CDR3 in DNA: TGCGCCAGCAGCTTGACGTGGCAGACTAATTCACCCCTCCACTTT.

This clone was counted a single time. CDR3 protein: CASSLGQGDSYEQYF. The CDR3 DNA is TGTGCCAGCAGCTTGGGACAGGGGGACTCCTACGAGCAGTACTTC. This chain links TRBV5-4 with TRBJ2-7; 9 nucleotides agree with TRBD1. The germline V gene encodes CDR1 SGHNT and CDR2 YYREEE (reference sequence). The V segment lost 0 bases and the J segment 0 bases; nucleotides outside the gene matches: 1. The CDR3 length is 15 residues. The whole variable domain, filled in from reference TRBV5-4 and TRBJ2-7, reads ETGVTQSPTHLIKTRGQQVTLRCSSQSGHNTVSWYQQALGQGPQFIFQYYREEENGRGNFPPRFSGLQFPNYSSELNVNALELDDSALYLCASSLGQGDSYEQYFGPGTRLTVT.

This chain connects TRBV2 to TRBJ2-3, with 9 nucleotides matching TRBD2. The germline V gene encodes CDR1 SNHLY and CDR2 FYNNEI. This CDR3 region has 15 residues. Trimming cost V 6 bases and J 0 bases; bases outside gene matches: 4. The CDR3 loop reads CASRASGASTDTQYF. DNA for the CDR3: TGTGCCAGCAGGGCTAGCGGGGCTAGCACAGATACGCAGTATTTT.

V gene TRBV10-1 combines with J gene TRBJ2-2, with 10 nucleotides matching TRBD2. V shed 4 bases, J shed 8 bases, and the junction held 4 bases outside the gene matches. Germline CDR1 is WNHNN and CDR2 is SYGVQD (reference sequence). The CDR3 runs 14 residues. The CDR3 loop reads CASSALAGAGELFF. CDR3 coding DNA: TGCGCCAGCAGTGCCCTAGCGGGAGCTGGGGAGCTGTTTTTT.